This T cell receptor beta chain was sequenced for a study of cytomegalovirus exposure and HLA in healthy donors. On the study more broadly: Earlier results showed 90 million to 120 million unique TCR beta sequences derived from roughly 190 million T cells.

In nominal health when sampled, donors likely had unrecorded immune exposures nonetheless. Germline CDR1 is SEHNR and CDR2 is FQNEAQ (reference sequence). The V end lost 6 bases, the J end lost 1 base, and 9 bases lay between the germline ends. This CDR3 has 13 residues. 13 Jbeta primers and 60 Vbeta primers were used for the PCR. Generated by immunoSEQ multiplex PCR, the TCRdb table keeps only in-frame clones and is missing some. The top ten clones hold around 2.5% of a sample with about 150,000 clones, around 84% of them seen once. The source is a boy under 10 years old in good health and CMV-seronegative. The sample was PBMCs. The J gene is TRBJ2-5, the V gene TRBV7-9; D gene uncertain. As DNA, the CDR3 is TGTGCCAGCAGTCGCGCGAGCCAAGAGACCCAGTACTTC. It translates to CASSRASQETQYF.